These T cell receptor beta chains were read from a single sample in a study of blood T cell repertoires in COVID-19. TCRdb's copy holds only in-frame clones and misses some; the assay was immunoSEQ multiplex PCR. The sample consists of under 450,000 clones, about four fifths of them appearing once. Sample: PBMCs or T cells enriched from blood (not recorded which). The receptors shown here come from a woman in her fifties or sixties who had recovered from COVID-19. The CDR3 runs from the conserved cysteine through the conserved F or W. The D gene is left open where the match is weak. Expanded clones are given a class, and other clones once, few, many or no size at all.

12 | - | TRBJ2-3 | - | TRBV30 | TGTGCCTGGAGTGTACTCGGGGATACGCAGTATTTT | CAWSVLGDTQYF
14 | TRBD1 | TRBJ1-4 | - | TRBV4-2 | TGTGCCAGCAGCCATCGGACAGGGGGTGAAAAACTGTTTTTT | CASSHRTGGEKLFF
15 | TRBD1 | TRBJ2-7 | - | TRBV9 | TGTGCCAGCAGCGTAGATGGACAGGGGGCAGGCGAGCAGTACTTC | CASSVDGQGAGEQYF
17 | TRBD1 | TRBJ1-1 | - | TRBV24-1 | TGTGCCACCAGCACCGGGACAGGGGTATCTCCGAACACTGAAGCTTTCTTT | CATSTGTGVSPNTEAFF
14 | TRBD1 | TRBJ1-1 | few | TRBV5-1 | TGCGCCAGCAGCTCGGGACAGGGGGCCACTGAAGCTTTCTTT | CASSSGQGATEAFF
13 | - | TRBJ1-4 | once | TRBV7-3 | TGTGCCAGCAGCTTAAGGAGTGGTGAAAAACTGTTTTTT | CASSLRSGEKLFF
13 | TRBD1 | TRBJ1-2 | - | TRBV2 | TGTGCCAGCAGTTGGACAGGTCCGAATGGCTACACCTTC | CASSWTGPNGYTF
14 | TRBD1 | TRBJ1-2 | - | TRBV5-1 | TGCGCCATCATACTGGGACAGGGGGCAAGGGGCTACACCTTC | CAIILGQGARGYTF
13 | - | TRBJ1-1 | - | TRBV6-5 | TGTGCCAGCAGCTCGACTGGTCGGACTGAAGCTTTCTTT | CASSSTGRTEAFF
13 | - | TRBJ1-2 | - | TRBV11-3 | TGTGCCAGCAGCCCTAGGACTAACTATGGCTACACCTTC | CASSPRTNYGYTF
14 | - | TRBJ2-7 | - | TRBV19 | TGTGCCAGTAGTATTAGAGGACAGAACTACGAGCAGTACTTC | CASSIRGQNYEQYF
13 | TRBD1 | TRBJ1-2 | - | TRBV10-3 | TGTGCCGTCGCCGGACAGGGGGCGAATGGCTACACCTTC | CAVAGQGANGYTF
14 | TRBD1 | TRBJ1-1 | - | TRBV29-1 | TGCAGCGTTGGGGGACAGGGTGGGAACACTGAAGCTTTCTTT | CSVGGQGGNTEAFF
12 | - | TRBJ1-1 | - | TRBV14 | TGTGCCAGCAGCCAAGAGTCGATAGCCGCTTTCTTT | CASSQESIAAFF
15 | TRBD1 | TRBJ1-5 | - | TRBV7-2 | TGTGCCAGCAGCTTGGGACAGGGTCAAGGTCAGCCCCAGCATTTT | CASSLGQGQGQPQHF
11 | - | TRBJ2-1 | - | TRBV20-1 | TGCAGTGCTAGGCGGCACAATGAGCAGTTCTTC | CSARRHNEQFF
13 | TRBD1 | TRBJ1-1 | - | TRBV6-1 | TGTGCCAGCATTACGGAGGGGGCTACTGAAGCTTTCTTT | CASITEGATEAFF
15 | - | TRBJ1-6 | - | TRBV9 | TGTGCCAGCAGCCCAGAAAGCTCCTATAATTCACCCCTCCACTTT | CASSPESSYNSPLHF
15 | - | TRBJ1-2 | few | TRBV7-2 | TGTGCCAGCAGCCCAGGGTTCGGAGTACTCTATGGCTACACCTTC | CASSPGFGVLYGYTF
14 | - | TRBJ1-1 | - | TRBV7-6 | TGTGCCAGCAGCTCAGCGGGCCCGAACACTGAAGCTTTCTTT | CASSSAGPNTEAFF
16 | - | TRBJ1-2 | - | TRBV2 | TGTGCCAGCAGTGAGAAGGGCAGGGCGACCAGCTATGGCTACACCTTC | CASSEKGRATSYGYTF
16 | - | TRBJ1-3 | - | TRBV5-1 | TGCGCCAGCAGCTTGAGGTCAAGCTCGGGTGGAAACACCATATATTTT | CASSLRSSSGGNTIYF
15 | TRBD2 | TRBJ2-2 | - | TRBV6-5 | TGTGCCAGCAGTTATTGGTCGGGAGGAAGCGGGGAGCTGTTTTTT | CASSYWSGGSGELFF
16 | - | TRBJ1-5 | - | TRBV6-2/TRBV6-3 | TGTGCCAGCAGTTATCGACAGGTCCCGGGCAATCAGCCCCAGCATTTT | CASSYRQVPGNQPQHF
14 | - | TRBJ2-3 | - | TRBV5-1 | TGCGCCAGCAGCTTGATGAGTTACACAGATACGCAGTATTTT | CASSLMSYTDTQYF
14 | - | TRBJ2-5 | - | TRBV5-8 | TGTGCCAGCAGCTTGGGGGGCGGTTCAGAGACCCAGTACTTC | CASSLGGGSETQYF
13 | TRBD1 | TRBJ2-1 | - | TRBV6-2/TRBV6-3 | TGTGCCAGCAGTTGGGACAGGGAGGGTGAGCAGTTCTTC | CASSWDREGEQFF
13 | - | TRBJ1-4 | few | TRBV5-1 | TGCGCCAGCAGCTTGGCGGGGAATGAAAAACTGTTTTTT | CASSLAGNEKLFF
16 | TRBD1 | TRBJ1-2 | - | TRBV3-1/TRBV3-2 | TGTGCCAGCAGCCAAAGGGGACAGGGTGGTCGCTATGGCTACACCTTC | CASSQRGQGGRYGYTF
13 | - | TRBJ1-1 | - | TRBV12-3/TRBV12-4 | TGTGCCAGCGTCCTTGGGGCCGGCACTGAAGCTTTCTTT | CASVLGAGTEAFF
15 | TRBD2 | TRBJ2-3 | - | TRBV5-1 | TGCGCCAGCAGCACCCATAGCGGGGGCTCAGATACGCAGTATTTT | CASSTHSGGSDTQYF
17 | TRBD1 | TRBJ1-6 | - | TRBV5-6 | TGTGCCAGCAGCTTCTTCCAATCCGGGACAGCAAATTCACCCCTCCACTTT | CASSFFQSGTANSPLHF
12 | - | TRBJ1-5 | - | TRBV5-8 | TGTGCCAGCAGCTTGTGGCCGCAGCCCCAGCATTTT | CASSLWPQPQHF